This is a list of T cell receptor beta chains from one sample in a study of cytomegalovirus exposure and HLA in healthy donors. Using immunoSEQ multiplex PCR, the repertoire was profiled, and TCRdb retains in-frame clones only, with some absent. The sample contains about 190,000 clones, 75% to 90% of which appear only once. Material for sequencing was PBMCs. These receptors came from a boy aged 2 to 10 in good health and CMV-seronegative. The conserved cysteine and the conserved F or W are not part of the CDR3 here. Each record gives: J gene, V gene, CDR3 protein.

TRBJ2-5 | TRBV19 | ASSIWRESGTQY
TRBJ2-1 | TRBV5-8 | ASSPHSGRPYNEQF
TRBJ2-1 | TRBV29-1 | SVPGTSGRAHEQF
TRBJ2-5 | TRBV4-2 | ASSPRGGGVQETQY
TRBJ2-7 | TRBV27 | ASSPRIAGGREQY
TRBJ2-1 | TRBV25-1 | ASSEVGQALYNEQF
TRBJ2-3 | TRBV9 | ASSVTGTGVTDTQY
TRBJ2-2 | TRBV6-6 | ASSYRANTGELF
TRBJ1-4 | TRBV7-2 | ASSPRDRGVTNEKLF
TRBJ2-1 | TRBV10-2 | ASCEIYNEQF
TRBJ2-7 | TRBV5-4 | ASSLRDTYEQY
TRBJ1-1 | TRBV28 | ASSYNRGFRTEAF
TRBJ2-3 | TRBV27 | ASSLRRQGTDTQY
TRBJ2-7 | TRBV7-5 | VRSLGASVTYEQY
TRBJ1-2 | TRBV29-1 | SVERFQLVDGYT
TRBJ2-2 | TRBV10-1 | ASSSSSGGSPNTGELF
TRBJ1-2 | TRBV27 | ASSFPGGRGYT
TRBJ2-1 | TRBV13 | ASSSRDRVNEQF
TRBJ2-1 | TRBV27 | ASSFGRANEQF
TRBJ1-6 | TRBV11-3 | ASSYSTSSYNSPLH
TRBJ1-6 | TRBV4-2 | ASSQAGQESSYNSPLH
TRBJ1-1 | TRBV2 | AGPSPRGPPRQAF
TRBJ2-7 | TRBV6-4 | ASSEVAGSSYEQY
TRBJ2-3 | TRBV27 | ASSLSGAQGGTDTQY